This T cell receptor beta chain was captured in a study of monozygotic twins with inflammatory bowel disease. General observations from the study: Concordant and discordant twins showed no difference in repertoire similarity, possibly from limited power.

Note on this clonotype: The antigen is not known.

Using the 5' RACE reads, TCRdb records one entry per CDR3 protein without DNA. The sample data list around 210,000 distinct CDR3 sequences. Germline assignment: CDR1 LGHNA and CDR2 YNFKEQ. The CDR3 length is 16 residues. The V gene is TRBV4-2, the J gene TRBJ2-2; TCRdb's D call, TRBD2, is unchecked because there is no DNA. Source material: blood. This sequence was found in a human donor with ulcerative colitis or Crohn's disease, or a healthy co-twin of an affected twin (not recorded which). CDR3 amino acids: CASSHSGAANTGELFF.